This T cell receptor beta chain was sequenced for a study of OX40 agonist ivuxolimab in advanced cancers. Points from the study as a whole: Part of the nonresponder group also had normalized T-cell clonal expansion that was low. There was clonal expansion of CD4+ and CD8+ blood T cells by week 6 at 0.1 to 3.0 mg/kg. The work left the antigen specificity of expanded peripheral T cells undetermined.

Note on this clone: Its specificity is not known.

On cycle 4 day 1 and cycle 7 day 1, as well as at baseline, blood was sampled. Trimming left V 6 bases short and J 5 bases short, with 19 bases between. CDR3 length: 14 residues. Per germline, CDR1 SQVTM and CDR2 ANQGSEA. Here immunoSEQ multiplex PCR was the method, and the copy in TCRdb shows in-frame clones only, minus some. This sample has roughly 67,000 clones, with 88% found just once. J is TRBJ1-1 and V is TRBV29-1; D gene uncertain. The sequenced sample was CD4+ or CD8+ T cells sorted from blood, obtained in a trial of the OX40 agonist ivuxolimab. The receptor was derived from an adult with an advanced solid tumor such as melanoma, head and neck, liver or kidney cancer. For the CDR3, the DNA is TGCAGCGTCGCCCCGGCGAGAGGCGCGACTGAAGCTTTCTTT. This encodes CSVAPARGATEAFF. The full variable domain, with the rest looked up from reference TRBV29-1 and TRBJ1-1, is SAVISQKPSRDICQRGTSLTIQCQVDSQVTMMFWYRQQPGQSLTLIATANQGSEATYESGFVIDKFPISRPNLTFSTLTVSNMSPEDSSIYLCSVAPARGATEAFFGQGTRLTVV.